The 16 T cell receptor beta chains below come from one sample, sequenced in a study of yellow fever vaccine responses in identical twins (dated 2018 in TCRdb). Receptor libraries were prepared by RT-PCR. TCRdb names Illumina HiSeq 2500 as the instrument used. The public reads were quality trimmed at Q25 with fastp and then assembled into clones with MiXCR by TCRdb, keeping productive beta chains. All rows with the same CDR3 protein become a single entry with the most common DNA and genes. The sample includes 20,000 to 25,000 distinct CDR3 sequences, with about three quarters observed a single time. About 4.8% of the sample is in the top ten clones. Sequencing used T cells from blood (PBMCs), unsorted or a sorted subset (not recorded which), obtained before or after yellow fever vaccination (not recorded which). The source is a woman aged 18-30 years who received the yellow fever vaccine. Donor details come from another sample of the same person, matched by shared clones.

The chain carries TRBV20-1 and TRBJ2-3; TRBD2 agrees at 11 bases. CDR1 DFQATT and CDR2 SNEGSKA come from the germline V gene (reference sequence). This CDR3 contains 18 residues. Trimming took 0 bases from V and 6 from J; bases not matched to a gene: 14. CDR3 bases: TGCAGTGCTAGAGATTCCCGGGGTAGCGGGGGGGCCGTGGATACGCAGTATTTT. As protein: CSARDSRGSGGAVDTQYF.

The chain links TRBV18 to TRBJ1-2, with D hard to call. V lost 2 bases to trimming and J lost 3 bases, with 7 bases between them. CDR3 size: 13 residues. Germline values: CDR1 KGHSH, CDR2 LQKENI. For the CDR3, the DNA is TGTGCCAGCTCACCATGGGAGTACTATGGCTACACCTTC. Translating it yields CASSPWEYYGYTF.

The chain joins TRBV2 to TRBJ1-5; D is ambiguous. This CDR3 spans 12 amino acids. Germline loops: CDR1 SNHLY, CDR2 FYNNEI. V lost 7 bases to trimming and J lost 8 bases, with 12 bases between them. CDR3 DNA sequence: TGTGCCAGCATGGGTGTATCAGAGCCCCAGCATTTT. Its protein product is CASMGVSEPQHF. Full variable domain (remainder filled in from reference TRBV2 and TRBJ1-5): EPEVTQTPSHQVTQMGQEVILRCVPISNHLYFYWYRQILGQKVEFLVSFYNNEISEKSEIFDDQFSVERPDGSNFTLKIRSTKLEDSAMYFCASMGVSEPQHFGDGTRLSIL.

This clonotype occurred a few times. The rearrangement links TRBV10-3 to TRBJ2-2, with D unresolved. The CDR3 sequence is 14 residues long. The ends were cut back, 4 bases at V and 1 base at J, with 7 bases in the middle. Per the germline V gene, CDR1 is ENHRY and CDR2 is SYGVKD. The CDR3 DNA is TGTGCCATCAGTGGCGAGATGAACACCGGGGAGCTGTTTTTT. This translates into CAISGEMNTGELFF.

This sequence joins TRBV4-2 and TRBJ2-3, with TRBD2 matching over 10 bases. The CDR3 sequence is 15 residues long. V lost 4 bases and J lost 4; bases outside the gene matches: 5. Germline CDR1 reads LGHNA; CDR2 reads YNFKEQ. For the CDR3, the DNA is TGTGCCAGCAGCCTGAGCGGGGGGGCAGCAGATACGCAGTATTTT. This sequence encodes CASSLSGGAADTQYF.

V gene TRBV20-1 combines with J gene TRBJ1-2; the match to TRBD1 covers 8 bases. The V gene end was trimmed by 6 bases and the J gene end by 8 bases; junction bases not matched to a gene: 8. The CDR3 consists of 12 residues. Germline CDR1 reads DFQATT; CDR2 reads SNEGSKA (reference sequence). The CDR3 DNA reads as TGCAGTGCGACCGGACAGGGTACGGGCTACACCTTC. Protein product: CSATGQGTGYTF.

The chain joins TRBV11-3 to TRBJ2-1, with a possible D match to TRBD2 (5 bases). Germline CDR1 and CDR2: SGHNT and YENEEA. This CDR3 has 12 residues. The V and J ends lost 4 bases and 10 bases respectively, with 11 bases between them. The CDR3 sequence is CASSSGLTEQFF. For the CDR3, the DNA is TGTGCCAGCAGCTCCGGACTGACGGAGCAGTTCTTC.

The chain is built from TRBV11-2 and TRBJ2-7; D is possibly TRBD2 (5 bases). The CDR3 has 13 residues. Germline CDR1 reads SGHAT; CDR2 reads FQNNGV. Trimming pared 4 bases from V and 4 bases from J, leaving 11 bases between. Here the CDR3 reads CASSWTGGYEQYV. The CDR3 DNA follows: TGTGCCAGCAGCTGGACCGGAGGTTACGAGCAGTACGTC.

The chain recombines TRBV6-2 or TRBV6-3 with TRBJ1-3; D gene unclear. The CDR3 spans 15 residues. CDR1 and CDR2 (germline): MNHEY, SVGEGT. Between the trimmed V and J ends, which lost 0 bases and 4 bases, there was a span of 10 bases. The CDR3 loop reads CASSYSTGFGNTIYF. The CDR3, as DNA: TGTGCCAGCAGTTACTCGACGGGTTTCGGAAACACCATATATTTT.

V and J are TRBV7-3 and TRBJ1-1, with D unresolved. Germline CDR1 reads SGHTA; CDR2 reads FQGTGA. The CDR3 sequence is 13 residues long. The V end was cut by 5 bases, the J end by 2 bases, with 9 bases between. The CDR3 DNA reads TGTGCCAGCAGCCCCCAGGCAAACACTGAAGCTTTCTTT. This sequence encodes CASSPQANTEAFF.

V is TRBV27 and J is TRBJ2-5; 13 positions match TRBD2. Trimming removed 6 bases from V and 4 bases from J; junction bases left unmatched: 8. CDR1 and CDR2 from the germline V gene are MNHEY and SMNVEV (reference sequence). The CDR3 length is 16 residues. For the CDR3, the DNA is TGTGCCAGCAGCCTTACTAGCGGGGGGGGGCGAGAGACCCAGTACTTC. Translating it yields CASSLTSGGGRETQYF.

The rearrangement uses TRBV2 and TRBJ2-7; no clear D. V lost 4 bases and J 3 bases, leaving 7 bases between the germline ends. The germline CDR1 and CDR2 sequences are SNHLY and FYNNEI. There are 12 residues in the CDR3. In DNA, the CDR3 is TGTGCCAGCAGTGTGACGGTCTACGAGCAGTACTTC. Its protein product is CASSVTVYEQYF.

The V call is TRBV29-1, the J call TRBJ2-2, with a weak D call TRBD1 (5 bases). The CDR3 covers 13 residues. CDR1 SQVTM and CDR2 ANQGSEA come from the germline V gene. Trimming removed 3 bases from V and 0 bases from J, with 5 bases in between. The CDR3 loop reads CSVDRANTGELFF. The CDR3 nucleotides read TGCAGCGTTGACAGGGCGAACACCGGGGAGCTGTTTTTT.

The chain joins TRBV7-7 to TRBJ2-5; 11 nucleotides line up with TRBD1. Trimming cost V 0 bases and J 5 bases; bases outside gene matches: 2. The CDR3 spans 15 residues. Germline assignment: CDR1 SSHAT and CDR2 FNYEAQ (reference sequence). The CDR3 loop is CASSLAGQGGETQYF. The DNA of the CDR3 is TGTGCCAGCAGCTTAGCGGGACAGGGGGGCGAGACCCAGTACTTC.

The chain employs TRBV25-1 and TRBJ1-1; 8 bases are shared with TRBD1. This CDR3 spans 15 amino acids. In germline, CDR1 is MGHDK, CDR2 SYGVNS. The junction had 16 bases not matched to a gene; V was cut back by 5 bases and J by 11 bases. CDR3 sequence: CASSMVDRAPRWAFF. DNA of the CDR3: TGTGCCAGCAGTATGGTGGACAGGGCCCCCCGATGGGCTTTCTTT.

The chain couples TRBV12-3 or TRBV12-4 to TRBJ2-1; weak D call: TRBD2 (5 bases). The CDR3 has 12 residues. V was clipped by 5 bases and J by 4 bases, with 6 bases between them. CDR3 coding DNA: TGTGCCAGCAGTCGCGGGTACAATGAGCAGTTCTTC. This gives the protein CASSRGYNEQFF.